This TCR beta chain came from a study of cytomegalovirus exposure and HLA in healthy donors. Trimming removed 11 bases at V and 4 bases at J, with 12 bases between. The CDR3 is made up of 12 amino acids. Germline values: CDR1 MNHEY, CDR2 SMNVEV (reference sequence). Assay: immunoSEQ multiplex PCR; the TCRdb copy retains only in-frame clones and omits some. The table records some 78,000 clones, 96% of them present only once. The chain joins TRBV27 to TRBJ1-5; D possibly corresponds to TRBD1 (5 bases). The specimen sequenced was PBMCs. This receptor was identified in a man aged 18-30 years in good health and CMV-seropositive. The CDR3, as DNA: TGTGCCTCCGCAGGGTTGAATCAGCCCCAGCATTTT. Encoded protein: CASAGLNQPQHF.